Each of the 12 T cell receptor beta chains below was sequenced from the same sample in a study of blood T cell repertoires in COVID-19. This table comes from immunoSEQ multiplex PCR, and its TCRdb copy is limited to in-frame clones, with some not included. The profile covers approximately 150,000 clones, with roughly 84% appearing a single time and less than 20% taken by the ten largest. The sequenced sample consisted of PBMCs or T cells enriched from blood (not recorded which). The origin of the receptors is a man between 60 and 75 years old who had recovered from COVID-19.

This chain links TRBV5-1 with TRBJ1-1; TRBD1 aligns across 7 bases. This CDR3 is built from 14 residues. Trimming cost V 4 bases and J 7 bases; bases outside gene matches: 10. Germline V lookup: CDR1 SGHRS, CDR2 YFSETQ. This CDR3 is CASSPVVGTDEAFF. CDR3 DNA: TGCGCCAGCAGCCCAGTAGTTGGGACAGATGAAGCTTTCTTT.

This clone was seen a few times. The genes are TRBV12-3 or TRBV12-4 and TRBJ1-1; unclear D gene. CDR3 length: 11 amino acids. Trimming removed 1 base at V and 8 bases at J, with 5 bases between. The CDR3 DNA follows: TGTGCCAGCAGTTTAGAGAGGGAAGCTTTCTTT. It is translated as CASSLEREAFF.

The rearrangement uses TRBV28 and TRBJ2-1, with 12 bases aligning to TRBD2. Trimming removed 6 bases from V and 4 bases from J; junction bases left unmatched: 10. The CDR3 sequence is 17 residues long. The germline gives CDR1 MDHEN, CDR2 SYDVKM. The CDR3 DNA is TGTGCCAGCAGCGACCGACTAGCGGGGGCCCAATACAATGAGCAGTTCTTC. Protein: CASSDRLAGAQYNEQFF.

The chain joins TRBV13 to TRBJ1-5; unclear D gene. The CDR3 covers 14 residues. Germline V lookup: CDR1 PRHDT, CDR2 FYEKMQ (reference sequence). Trimming removed 6 bases from V and 11 bases from J, with 20 bases in between. The CDR3 bases are TGTGCCAGCAGGGACTCGAGGGATGGAGGAGCCCAGCATTTT. It yields the protein CASRDSRDGGAQHF. The variable domain in full, completed from reference TRBV13 and TRBJ1-5, reads AAGVIQSPRHLIKEKRETATLKCYPIPRHDTVYWYQQGPGQDPQFLISFYEKMQSDKGSIPDRFSAQQFSDYHSELNMSSLELGDSALYFCASRDSRDGGAQHFGDGTRLSIL.

The CDR3 bases are TGTGCCAGCAGCGTACAGACTGGGCAGGGTGCCTACGAGCAGTACTTC. It encodes CASSVQTGQGAYEQYF. The gene calls are TRBV9 and TRBJ2-7, with TRBD1 as a possible D gene (5 bases). The V and J ends lost 1 base and 2 bases respectively, with 16 bases between them. Per the germline V gene, CDR1 is SGDLS and CDR2 is YYNGEE. CDR3 size: 16 residues.

The DNA of the CDR3 is TGTGCCACCAGCGTATCTAACAGGGAAAGAGGCTACACCTTC. This gives the protein CATSVSNRERGYTF. The rearrangement links TRBV15 to TRBJ1-2; TRBD1 might be the D (6 bases). Germline V gene lookup returns CDR1 LNHNV and CDR2 YYDKDF (reference sequence). Trimming removed 5 bases from V and 8 bases from J, with 18 bases in between. The length of the CDR3 is 14 residues.

The chain is built from TRBV27 and TRBJ1-3; maybe TRBD1 (6 bases). Between the trimmed V and J ends, which lost 10 bases and 0 bases, there was a span of 13 bases. The CDR3 consists of 14 residues. Germline-derived CDR1 and CDR2 are MNHEY and SMNVEV (reference sequence). The CDR3 sequence: CAITGNPSGNTIYF. CDR3 DNA: TGTGCCATAACAGGGAATCCCTCTGGAAACACCATATATTTT.

The rearrangement links TRBV19 to TRBJ1-6; D may be TRBD1 (5 bases). Trimming removed 0 bases from V and 9 bases from J, with 12 bases in between. Per germline, CDR1 LNHDA and CDR2 SQIVND (reference sequence). The CDR3 has 15 amino acids. The CDR3 nucleotides read TGTGCCAGTAGTATAGATCGGCAGGGCGGTTCACCCCTCCACTTT. Translation: CASSIDRQGGSPLHF.

The chain combines TRBV13 with TRBJ1-6, with D possibly matching TRBD1 (6 bases). The V gene's germline CDR1 is PRHDT and CDR2 FYEKMQ (reference sequence). Trimming took 6 bases from V and 0 from J, leaving 12 bases between them. CDR3 length: 16 amino acids. CDR3 coding DNA: TGTGCCAGCAGTACAGGGAGAGGCTCCTATAATTCACCCCTCCACTTT. This sequence encodes CASSTGRGSYNSPLHF. The full variable domain, its missing parts supplied by reference TRBV13 and TRBJ1-6, is AAGVIQSPRHLIKEKRETATLKCYPIPRHDTVYWYQQGPGQDPQFLISFYEKMQSDKGSIPDRFSAQQFSDYHSELNMSSLELGDSALYFCASSTGRGSYNSPLHFGNGTRLTVT.

This clone was seen once. The J gene is TRBJ2-5, the V gene TRBV15, with 8 bases that match TRBD2. The CDR3 covers 17 residues. Germline V gene lookup returns CDR1 LNHNV and CDR2 YYDKDF (reference sequence). Unmatched junction bases numbered 11, after V lost 0 bases and J lost 5 bases. DNA of the CDR3: TGTGCCACCAGCAGAGACCGGCAGGCGGGGGGAGGGGAGACCCAGTACTTC. Encoded protein: CATSRDRQAGGGETQYF.

This clone was seen more than once but under ten times. This CDR3 reads CASSFGMDYGYTF. In nucleotides, the CDR3 is TGTGCCAGCAGTTTCGGGATGGATTATGGCTACACCTTC. The rearrangement uses TRBV28 and TRBJ1-2; no definite D call. This CDR3 is built from 13 residues. Trimming took 3 bases from V and 5 from J, leaving 10 bases between them. The germline gives CDR1 MDHEN, CDR2 SYDVKM.

V is TRBV5-1 and J is TRBJ2-3, with TRBD2 identical over 11 bases. CDR1 is SGHRS, CDR2 YFSETQ, per germline. V shed 0 bases and J 0 bases; nucleotides not matched to a gene: 3. This CDR3 has 17 residues. The CDR3 loop reads CASSLARTSGSTDTQYF. The CDR3 DNA is TGCGCCAGCAGCTTGGCCCGGACTAGCGGGAGCACAGATACGCAGTATTTT.